The clone carrying this TCR beta chain was picked up many times. The antigen is unknown. This entry is derived from a study of T cells in Graves' hyperthyroidism and ophthalmopathy. Overall study: Upon initial diagnosis and before any treatment, peripheral blood was collected.

Using RNA transcripts as the source, TCR beta CDR3 regions were amplified. First-round RT-PCR with HTBI primers amplified the TCR CDR3 region. TCRdb reprocessed the multiplex PCR reads with MiXCR, giving one entry per CDR3 protein. The sample includes 600,000 to 700,000 distinct CDR3 sequences, about 15% of them seen just once. Ophthalmopathy cases scored 3 or more on the Clinical Activity Score and 4 or more on NOSPECS grade, with duration below 3 months. Findings and limits, study-wide: Most thyroid clonotypes with frequency above 0.001 were detected in blood. A 13 V-J signature model discriminated ophthalmopathy versus stable hyperthyroidism.

The V and J ends lost 2 bases and 0 bases respectively, with 7 bases between them. The CDR3 runs 14 residues. Source material: blood. V and J are TRBV12-3 or TRBV12-4 and TRBJ1-2; D is undetermined. The sequence came from a woman aged 40 to 50 with Graves' ophthalmopathy. The CDR3 DNA reads as TGTGCCAGCAGTTTAAGGGTTTCTAACTATGGCTACACCTTC. This encodes CASSLRVSNYGYTF.